Following are 32 T cell receptor beta chains from one sample sequenced in a study of blood T cells in healthy people across ages (dated by TCRdb to 2013 to 2016). The method was 5' RACE. A second PCR of about 6 to 12 cycles was run with a J-beta primer mix and a sample-barcoded 5' primer. TCRdb trimmed the raw reads at Q25, called clones with MiXCR and kept productive beta chains. A single entry per CDR3 protein holds the most common genes and DNA from its merged rows. This sample gives over 1,500,000 distinct CDR3 sequences in total; about 39% of them show up just once. The ten largest make up roughly 24% of the sample. Specimen: blood. Receptors originate from a human donor in good health.

This clonotype appeared a single time. CDR3 bases: TGCGCCAGCAGCCAAGGGAGAGGGGGGTCCGGAAACACCATATATTTT. Translation: CASSQGRGGSGNTIYF. V gene TRBV4-3 combines with J gene TRBJ1-3, with D tentatively TRBD1 (6 bases). V was clipped by 1 base and J by 4 bases, with 14 bases between them. This CDR3 has 16 amino acids. CDR1 is LGHNA, CDR2 YSLEER, per germline.

In its sample, this clonotype was seen a few times. The chain links TRBV5-1 to TRBJ2-1; D perhaps matches TRBD1 (5 bases). The CDR3 consists of 15 residues. Trimming removed 2 bases at V and 4 bases at J, with 13 bases between. Germline loops: CDR1 SGHRS, CDR2 YFSETQ. The CDR3 is CASSLREAGYNEQFF. In nucleotides, the CDR3 is TGCGCCAGCAGCTTAAGAGAGGCAGGGTACAATGAGCAGTTCTTC.

V and J are TRBV6-5 and TRBJ2-1; tentative D call: TRBD1 (6 bases). This CDR3 is 16 amino acids long. With 1 base removed from V and 3 bases from J, the gap between germline ends came to 13 bases. The germline CDR1 and CDR2 sequences are MNHEY and SVGAGI. The CDR3, as DNA: TGTGCCAGCAGTTACTACTCGACAGGCGGCTACAATGAGCAGTTCTTC. It is translated as CASSYYSTGGYNEQFF.

This chain links TRBV15 with TRBJ1-5; 7 nucleotides align to TRBD1. V dropped 3 bases and J dropped 7; count of bases not matched to a gene: 6. The CDR3 has 14 residues. Germline values: CDR1 LNHNV, CDR2 YYDKDF (reference sequence). For the CDR3, the DNA is TGTGCCACCAGCAGCGGGACAGAGGCGCAGCCCCAGCATTTT. It encodes CATSSGTEAQPQHF.

The rearrangement joins TRBV7-2 to TRBJ1-2, with TRBD1 matching 7 bases. Germline V gives CDR1 SGHTA, CDR2 FQGNSA. With 5 bases clipped from V and 4 bases from J, the junction kept 13 bases outside the gene matches. The CDR3 sequence is 16 residues long. CDR3 sequence reads: CASSRGGQDGVYGYTF. Here the CDR3 DNA reads TGTGCCAGCAGCCGAGGGGGCCAAGACGGGGTCTATGGCTACACCTTC.

V usage is TRBV20-1 and J usage is TRBJ2-7; 8 nucleotides match TRBD1. Germline V gene data show CDR1 as DFQATT and CDR2 as SNEGSKA (reference sequence). The CDR3 is 14 amino acids. J gave up 3 bases and V 6 bases, and 10 bases lay outside the gene matches. CDR3 amino acids: CSAAHRTGRYEQYF. The DNA for the CDR3 is TGCAGTGCCGCCCACAGGACAGGGCGCTACGAGCAGTACTTC.

This clonotype was seen a handful of times. This chain links TRBV6-4 with TRBJ2-3; D is perhaps TRBD1 (5 bases). The V gene lost 4 bases and the J gene lost 2 bases, with 13 bases spanning the gap. The V gene's germline CDR1 is MRHNA and CDR2 SNTAGT. The CDR3 extends over 15 amino acids. CDR3 nucleotides: TGTGCCAGCAGTGTTCGTAGGGGTGACACAGATACGCAGTATTTT. It codes for CASSVRRGDTDTQYF.

This clonotype has only a few counts. This chain uses TRBV7-7 with TRBJ2-2; D remains unclear. Germline V lookup: CDR1 SSHAT, CDR2 FNYEAQ (reference sequence). The CDR3 is 14 amino acids. V was pared by 1 base and J by 4 bases, with 7 bases between. As DNA, the CDR3 is TGTGCCAGCAGCTTAGATACTTCCACCGGGGAGCTGTTTTTT. It translates to CASSLDTSTGELFF.

The chain carries TRBV15 and TRBJ1-2, with D possibly TRBD1 on 6 matching bases. V lost 0 bases, J lost 4 bases, and 18 bases lay in between. The CDR3 consists of 17 residues. The germline gives CDR1 LNHNV, CDR2 YYDKDF (reference sequence). CDR3 in amino acids: CATSRDLRGAGPYGYTF. The CDR3 DNA is TGTGCCACCAGCAGAGATCTTCGGGGGGCCGGACCCTATGGCTACACCTTC.

The V and J genes are TRBV28 and TRBJ2-5, with D possibly matching TRBD1 (5 bases). The CDR3 has 13 amino acids. CDR1 is MDHEN and CDR2 is SYDVKM in the germline V gene. Trimming removed 8 bases at V and 8 bases at J, with 18 bases between. The CDR3 loop reads CASLDMIRGTQYF. Here the CDR3 DNA reads TGTGCCAGCTTAGATATGATTAGGGGAACCCAGTACTTC.

This clonotype was observed many times. J is TRBJ2-7 and V is TRBV7-2, with 9 bases aligning to TRBD1. Germline-derived CDR1 and CDR2 are SGHTA and FQGNSA. This CDR3 comprises 15 residues. With 4 bases clipped from V and 4 bases from J, the junction kept 8 bases outside the gene matches. CDR3 bases: TGTGCCAGCAGCTCTCCGGGACAGGGTCGTTACGAGCAGTACTTC. Amino acid sequence: CASSSPGQGRYEQYF.

This clonotype was detected a few times. The chain has TRBV5-1 and TRBJ2-1, with TRBD2 as a possible D gene (6 bases). CDR1 is SGHRS, CDR2 YFSETQ, per germline. Trimming removed 0 bases at V and 9 bases at J, with 19 bases between. The CDR3 contains 16 residues. CDR3 sequence: CASSLGPSVAGSEQFF. CDR3 sequence (DNA): TGCGCCAGCAGCTTGGGGCCGTCTGTCGCGGGGTCTGAGCAGTTCTTC.

This clonotype was observed a single time. The chain links TRBV12-3 or TRBV12-4 to TRBJ1-1, with D maybe TRBD1 (5 bases). The V and J ends lost 10 bases and 4 bases respectively, with 13 bases between them. This CDR3 has 12 residues. Written as DNA, the CDR3 is TGTGCCAACTTAGGGGAGACCACTGAAGCTTTCTTT. Translated, it gives CANLGETTEAFF.

Concerning this clonotype itself: At one end the junction does not follow the germline gene, possibly because of a read error. This chain connects TRBV6-5 to TRBJ2-7; 7 nucleotides agree with TRBD1. The CDR3 loop spans 16 amino acids. Germline V gene lookup returns CDR1 MNHEY and CDR2 SVGAGI. The CDR3 sequence: CANSYSGQMFLCEQYF. In nucleotides, the CDR3 is TGTGCCAACAGTTACTCGGGACAGATGTTTCTCTGCGAGCAGTACTTC.

The chain couples TRBV6-5 to TRBJ1-2; 7 bases match TRBD1. CDR1 MNHEY and CDR2 SVGAGI come from the germline V gene. The CDR3 consists of 13 residues. V shed 6 bases and J 6 bases; nucleotides not matched to a gene: 7. The CDR3 DNA reads TGTGCCAGCAGCCTCGGACAGGTCCATGGCTACACCTTC. Translated: CASSLGQVHGYTF.

A few counts support this clonotype. The V call is TRBV9, the J call TRBJ2-1; D gene uncertain. The germline gives CDR1 SGDLS, CDR2 YYNGEE. The CDR3 has 15 amino acids. V was shortened by 6 bases and J by 8 bases, with 21 bases between the two germline ends. The chain's CDR3 is CASTQGGSPFHEQFF. For the CDR3, the DNA is TGTGCCAGCACCCAAGGTGGTAGTCCTTTCCATGAGCAGTTCTTC.

The chain recombines TRBV7-9 with TRBJ2-1; TRBD2 might be the D (7 bases). CDR1 SEHNR and CDR2 FQNEAQ come from the germline V gene (reference sequence). V was pared by 2 bases and J by 7 bases, with 15 bases between. The CDR3 loop spans 15 amino acids. As DNA, the CDR3 is TGTGCCAGCAGCTTAAAGGGGGGGGGCCTAAATGAGCAGTTCTTC. This codes for CASSLKGGGLNEQFF.

CDR3 loop: CSANLGPTGAGQPQHF. DNA for the CDR3: TGCAGTGCCAACTTGGGACCAACAGGGGCGGGTCAGCCCCAGCATTTT. This chain joins TRBV20-1 and TRBJ1-5; 7 bases map to TRBD1. CDR3 size: 16 residues. Trimming at V came to 6 bases and at J to 6 bases, leaving 17 bases not matched to a gene. Germline V lookup: CDR1 DFQATT, CDR2 SNEGSKA (reference sequence).

This clonotype appeared many times. V is TRBV7-3 and J is TRBJ2-5; 16 positions match TRBD2. From germline, CDR1 is SGHTA and CDR2 FQGTGA. This CDR3 contains 17 residues. Trimming cost V 5 bases and J 4 bases; bases outside gene matches: 7. The CDR3, as DNA: TGTGCCAGCAGCCCTGGGACTAGCGGGGGGGCCGGAGAGACCCAGTACTTC. It translates to CASSPGTSGGAGETQYF.

In its sample, this clonotype was seen a few times. The rearrangement links TRBV18 to TRBJ2-5, with a tentative D call TRBD1 (6 bases). CDR1 is KGHSH, CDR2 LQKENI, per germline. The CDR3 totals 13 residues. Trimming pared 4 bases from V and 4 bases from J, leaving 10 bases between. The DNA for the CDR3 is TGTGCCAGCTCACAACGGACAGTAGAGACCCAGTACTTC. Its translation is CASSQRTVETQYF.

As to this clonotype: A read error may produce the germline difference seen at one junction end. The chain is built from TRBV2 and TRBJ2-3; the D gene is possibly TRBD2 (6 bases). The germline V gene encodes CDR1 SNHLY and CDR2 FYNNEI. This CDR3 region has 15 residues. The CDR3 DNA is TGTGCCGGCAGTGGCGGGGCAGGAACCACAGATACGCAGTATTTT. This gives the protein CAGSGGAGTTDTQYF.

V is TRBV12-3 or TRBV12-4 and J is TRBJ2-1; D tentatively reads TRBD1 or TRBD2 (5 bases each). The germline V and J ends were trimmed by 5 bases and 2 bases, with 13 bases remaining between them. The CDR3 is 15 residues long. CDR3 bases: TGTGCCAGCAGTACCACCGGGACCACCTACAATGAGCAGTTCTTC. Translated: CASSTTGTTYNEQFF.

V and J are TRBV5-6 and TRBJ2-4; TRBD1 might be the D (6 bases). Near its end, the DNA agrees better with TRBJ2-7, so the J call may be wrong. This CDR3 is built from 13 residues. Germline V CDR1 and CDR2: SGHDT, YYEEEE. The CDR3 DNA is TGTGCCAGCAGAAGGGACACCTACTACGAGCAGTACTTC. Encoded protein: CASRRDTYYEQYF.

Regarding this clonotype: This could be a read error, since a much larger clone is one nucleotide away. The chain couples TRBV29-1 to TRBJ2-6, with D possibly TRBD2 on 6 matching bases. Germline loops: CDR1 SQVTM, CDR2 ANQGSEA. The CDR3 covers 13 residues. In DNA form, the CDR3 reads TGCAGCGCTTCAGGGACTGGGACCAACGTCCTGACTTTC. Protein: CSASGTGTNVLTF.

The rearrangement links TRBV28 to TRBJ1-2; unclear D gene. V shed 3 bases and J shed 3 bases, with 11 bases lying between them. Per germline, CDR1 MDHEN and CDR2 SYDVKM. This CDR3 has 14 residues. CDR3 DNA sequence: TGTGCCAGCAGTTTGGAGGAAGGATACTATGGCTACACCTTC. Its translation is CASSLEEGYYGYTF.

The J gene is TRBJ1-2, the V gene TRBV4-1; D unresolved. This CDR3 contains 16 residues. Trimming took 1 base from V and 0 from J, leaving 12 bases between them. In germline, CDR1 is MGHRA, CDR2 YSYEKL. The CDR3: CASSQASRITNYGYTF. CDR3 in DNA: TGCGCCAGCAGCCAAGCATCGAGGATAACTAACTATGGCTACACCTTC.

The sample holds a few counts of this clonotype. This chain uses TRBV12-3 or TRBV12-4 with TRBJ2-5; TRBD1 aligns across 7 bases. The length of the CDR3 is 15 residues. With 1 base clipped from V and 3 bases from J, the junction kept 5 bases outside the gene matches. The CDR3 sequence is CASSLEPDREETQYF. CDR3 DNA: TGTGCCAGCAGTTTAGAACCCGACAGGGAAGAGACCCAGTACTTC.

Many counts were recorded for this clonotype. V gene TRBV20-1 combines with J gene TRBJ2-7, with 7 bases identical to TRBD1. V dropped 3 bases and J dropped 3; count of bases not matched to a gene: 2. Germline assignment: CDR1 DFQATT and CDR2 SNEGSKA (reference sequence). The CDR3 is 12 amino acids. The chain's CDR3 is CSASRTGYEQYF. The DNA for the CDR3 is TGCAGTGCTAGTCGGACAGGCTACGAGCAGTACTTC.

This clonotype was detected once. V and J are TRBV6-2 or TRBV6-3 and TRBJ1-1; a weak D match, TRBD1 (6 bases). This CDR3 spans 16 amino acids. The germline V gene has CDR1 MNHEY and CDR2 SVGEGT. V was trimmed by 4 bases and J by 3 bases, leaving 18 bases between them. CDR3 protein: CASSFVLQGPYTEAFF. In DNA form, the CDR3 reads TGTGCCAGCAGTTTTGTGTTGCAGGGGCCGTACACTGAAGCTTTCTTT.

This chain connects TRBV18 to TRBJ1-2; the match to TRBD1 covers 7 bases. V dropped 4 bases and J dropped 0; count of bases not matched to a gene: 8. Germline CDR1 is KGHSH and CDR2 is LQKENI. This CDR3 contains 16 residues. The CDR3 nucleotides read TGTGCCAGCTCACTTCGGACAGGATCAACTAACTATGGCTACACCTTC. This codes for CASSLRTGSTNYGYTF.

There are a few counts of this clonotype. This sequence joins TRBV4-3 and TRBJ2-6, with unresolved D. CDR3 length: 17 residues. Germline V gene data show CDR1 as LGHNA and CDR2 as YSLEER. V shed 0 bases and J shed 0 bases, with 9 bases lying between them. Here the CDR3 reads CASSQDIGNSGANVLTF. The DNA of the CDR3 is TGCGCCAGCAGCCAAGATATTGGCAACTCTGGGGCCAACGTCCTGACTTTC.

The chain carries TRBV20-1 and TRBJ2-3; 7 nucleotides line up with TRBD1. With V trimmed by 3 bases and J by 1 base, 10 bases remained unmatched. The CDR3 has 16 amino acids. Germline CDR1 is DFQATT and CDR2 is SNEGSKA (reference sequence). CDR3 nucleotides: TGCAGTGCTAGTTGGAATGGGCAGGGGGGCACAGATACGCAGTATTTT. Its translation: CSASWNGQGGTDTQYF.